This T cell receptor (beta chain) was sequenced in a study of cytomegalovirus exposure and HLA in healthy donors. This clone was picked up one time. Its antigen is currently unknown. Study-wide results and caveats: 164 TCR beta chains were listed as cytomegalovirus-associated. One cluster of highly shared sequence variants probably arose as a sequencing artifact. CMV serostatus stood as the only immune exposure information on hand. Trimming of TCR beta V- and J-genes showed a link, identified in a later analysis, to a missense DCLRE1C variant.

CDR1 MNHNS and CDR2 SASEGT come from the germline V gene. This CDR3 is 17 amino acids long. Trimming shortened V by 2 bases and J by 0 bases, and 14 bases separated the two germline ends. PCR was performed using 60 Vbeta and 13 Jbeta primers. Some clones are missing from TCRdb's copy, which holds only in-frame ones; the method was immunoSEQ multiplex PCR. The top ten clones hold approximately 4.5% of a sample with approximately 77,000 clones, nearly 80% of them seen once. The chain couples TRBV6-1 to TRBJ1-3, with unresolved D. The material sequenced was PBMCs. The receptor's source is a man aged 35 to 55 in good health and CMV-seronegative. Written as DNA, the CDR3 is TGTGCCAGCAGTGAATATTCTGGCGGATTCTCTGGAAACACCATATATTTT. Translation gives CASSEYSGGFSGNTIYF.